The sequence of this TCR beta chain was determined in a study of OX40 agonist ivuxolimab in advanced cancers. In the study overall: Eligibility rules accepted prior anti-PD-1, anti-PD-L1 or anti-CTLA-4 therapy, and approximately 40% had some.

This clone was observed once. Trimming removed 5 bases at V and 4 bases at J, with 11 bases between. CDR1 SGHTA and CDR2 FQGTGA come from the germline V gene. The CDR3 has 14 residues. Generated by immunoSEQ multiplex PCR, the TCRdb table keeps only in-frame clones and is missing some. The repertoire holds 60,000 or so clones, with 70% to 90% as singletons. V usage is TRBV7-3 and J usage is TRBJ2-2; TRBD1 might be the D (6 bases). The sequence derives from an adult with an advanced solid tumor such as melanoma, head and neck, liver or kidney cancer. Sequenced material: CD4+ or CD8+ T cells sorted from blood, taken in a trial of the OX40 agonist ivuxolimab. CDR3 sequence: CASSPDRVTGELFF. CDR3 bases: TGTGCCAGCAGCCCGGACAGAGTCACCGGGGAGCTGTTTTTT.